This TCR beta chain was sequenced in a study of blood T cell repertoires in COVID-19 (dated by TCRdb to 2018 to 2020). Describing the broader study: Samples covering the acute and convalescent phases of COVID-19 were provided by collaborators in the United States, Italy and Spain. Deeply sampled blood TCRbeta repertoires from subjects exposed to, actively infected with, or recovered from COVID-19 were included in the dataset. The prospective study material was composed of cDNA or gDNA derived from T cells, B-cell-depleted T cells, or PBMCs. A de-identified subject ID, COVID-19 status, age in years and sex were almost always included in the sample metadata. A freely available public database, intended as a resource for researchers studying the immune response to SARS-CoV-2, is where the repertoires were released. Samples were obtained from the ongoing ImmuneRACE study (first 160 participants) and from 1,200 or so subjects provided by 6 global collaborators. HLA class I and class II types, where available, came from metadata supplied by the sample provider rather than from assay-based typing. What the work shows at the level of the full study, not this receptor alone: How much clinical and demographic metadata was included differed by source and by participant, and the metadata was provided uncurated.

Collaborating institutions collected whole blood in K2EDTA tubes following their own protocols. For TCRbeta analysis, collaborators shipped samples as frozen whole blood, isolated PBMCs, or DNA extracted from either of those sample types. According to the germline V gene, CDR1 reads LGHNA and CDR2 reads YSLEER. Between the V and J ends, shortened by 1 base and 1 base respectively, the junction contains 11 bases. Inclusive of the bounding cysteine and phenylalanine, the CDR3 is 15 residues long. The entry retains the CDR3 DNA only, 45 bases that are in frame from base 1. This clone is characterized as large (0.1 to 1%). The clone's antigen remains unknown. Per-base qualities were not stored, and no clone one base away is much larger. TCRbeta CDR3 regions were amplified from genomic DNA using the immunoSEQ Assay, a bias-controlled multiplex PCR. The paper's data handling went like this. Within the assay, amplification of reference gene primers was used to estimate how many nucleated cells each sample contained. To quantify the absolute abundance of each unique TCRbeta CDR3 rearrangement, sequence reads were collapsed and filtered. Productive Simpson clonality was computed per sample as the square root of Simpson's diversity index over productive rearrangements. The source is immuneACCESS, and TCRdb retained only in-frame sequences with V and J called. Part of the clones is not carried over; for the studies checked, unresolved V genes explain less than half of this, and the remainder is unexplained. V, J and clone size were drawn from that table, and D and trimming were deduced from the DNA. The sample has over 55,000 clones on record, roughly 77% of them singletons. Jointly, the top ten make up 35% of the sample.

The sequence is built from TRBV4-3 and TRBJ2-7; the best D guess is TRBD2, with 6 bases matching. Sequencing was performed on peripheral blood. This clonotype was sampled from a woman between 65 and 79 years old with acute or convalescent COVID-19. The sequenced DNA is TGCGCCAGCAGCCAAGTCGCGGACTATTCCTACGAGCAGTACTTC. This encodes CASSQVADYSYEQYF.